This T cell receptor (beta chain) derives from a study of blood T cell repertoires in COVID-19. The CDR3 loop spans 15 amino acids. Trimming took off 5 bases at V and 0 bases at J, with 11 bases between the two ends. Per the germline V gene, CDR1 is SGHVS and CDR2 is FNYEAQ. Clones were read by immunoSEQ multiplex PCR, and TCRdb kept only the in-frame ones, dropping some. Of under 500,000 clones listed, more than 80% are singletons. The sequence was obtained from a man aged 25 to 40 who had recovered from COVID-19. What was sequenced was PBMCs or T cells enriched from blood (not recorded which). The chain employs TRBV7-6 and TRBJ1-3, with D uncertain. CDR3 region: CASSSQGSSGNTIYF. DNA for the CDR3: TGTGCCAGCAGCAGTCAAGGGAGCTCTGGAAACACCATATATTTT.